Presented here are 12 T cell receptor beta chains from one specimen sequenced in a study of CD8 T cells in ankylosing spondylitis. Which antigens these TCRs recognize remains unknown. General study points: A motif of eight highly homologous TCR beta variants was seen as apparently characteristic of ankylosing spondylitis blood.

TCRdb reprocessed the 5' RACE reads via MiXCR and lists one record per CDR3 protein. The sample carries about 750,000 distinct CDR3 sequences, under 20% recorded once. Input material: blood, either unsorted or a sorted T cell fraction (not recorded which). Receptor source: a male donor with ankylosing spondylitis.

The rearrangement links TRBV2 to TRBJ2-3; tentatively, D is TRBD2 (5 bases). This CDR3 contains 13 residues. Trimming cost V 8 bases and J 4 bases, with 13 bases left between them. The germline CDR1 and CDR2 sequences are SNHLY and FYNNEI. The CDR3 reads CASQESEADTQYF. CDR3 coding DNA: TGTGCCAGCCAGGAATCGGAGGCAGATACGCAGTATTTT.

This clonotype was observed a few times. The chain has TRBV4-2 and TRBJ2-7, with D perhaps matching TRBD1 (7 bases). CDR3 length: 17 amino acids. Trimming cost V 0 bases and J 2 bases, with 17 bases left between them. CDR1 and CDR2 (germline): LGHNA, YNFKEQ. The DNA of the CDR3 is TGTGCCAGCAGCCAAGACTTCATCGGCAGGGGGGCCTACGAGCAGTACTTC. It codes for CASSQDFIGRGAYEQYF.

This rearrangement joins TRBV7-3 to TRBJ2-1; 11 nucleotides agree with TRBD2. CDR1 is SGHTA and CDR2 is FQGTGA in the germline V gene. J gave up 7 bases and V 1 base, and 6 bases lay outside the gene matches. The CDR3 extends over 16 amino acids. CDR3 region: CASSLRASGRSNEQFF. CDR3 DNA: TGTGCCAGCAGCTTAAGGGCTAGCGGGAGGTCTAATGAGCAGTTCTTC.

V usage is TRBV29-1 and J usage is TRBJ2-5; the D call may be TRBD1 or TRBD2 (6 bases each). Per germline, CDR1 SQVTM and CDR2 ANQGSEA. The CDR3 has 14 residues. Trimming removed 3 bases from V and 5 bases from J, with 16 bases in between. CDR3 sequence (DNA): TGCAGCGTTGATGGGACGGGGGCGTGGGAGACCCAGTACTTC. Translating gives CSVDGTGAWETQYF. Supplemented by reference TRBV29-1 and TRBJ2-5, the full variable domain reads SAVISQKPSRDICQRGTSLTIQCQVDSQVTMMFWYRQQPGQSLTLIATANQGSEATYESGFVIDKFPISRPNLTFSTLTVSNMSPEDSSIYLCSVDGTGAWETQYFGPGTRLLVL.

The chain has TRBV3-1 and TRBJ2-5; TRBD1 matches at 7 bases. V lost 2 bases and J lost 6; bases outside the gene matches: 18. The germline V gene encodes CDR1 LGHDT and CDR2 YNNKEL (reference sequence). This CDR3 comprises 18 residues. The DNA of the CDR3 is TGTGCCAGCAGCCAACCCCAGGGGGAACTTCCTTCACTCCAGACCCAGTACTTC. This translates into CASSQPQGELPSLQTQYF.

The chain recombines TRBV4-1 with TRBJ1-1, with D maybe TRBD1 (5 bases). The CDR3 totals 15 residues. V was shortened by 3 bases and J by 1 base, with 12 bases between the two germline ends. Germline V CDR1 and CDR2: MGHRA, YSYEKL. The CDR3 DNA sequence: TGCGCCAGCAGCCAGGGTTGGGGGGGGAACACTGAAGCTTTCTTT. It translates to CASSQGWGGNTEAFF.

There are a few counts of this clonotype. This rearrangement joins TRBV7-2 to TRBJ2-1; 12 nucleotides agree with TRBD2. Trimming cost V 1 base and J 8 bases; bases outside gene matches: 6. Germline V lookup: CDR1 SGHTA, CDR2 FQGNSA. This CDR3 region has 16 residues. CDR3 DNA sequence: TGTGCCAGCAGCTTAGGGCTAGCGGGAGGGCGGGATGAGCAGTTCTTC. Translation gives CASSLGLAGGRDEQFF. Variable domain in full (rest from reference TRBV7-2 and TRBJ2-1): GAGVSQSPSNKVTEKGKDVELRCDPISGHTALYWYRQSLGQGLEFLIYFQGNSAPDKSGLPSDRFSAERTGGSVSTLTIQRTQQEDSAVYLCASSLGLAGGRDEQFFGPGTRLTVL.

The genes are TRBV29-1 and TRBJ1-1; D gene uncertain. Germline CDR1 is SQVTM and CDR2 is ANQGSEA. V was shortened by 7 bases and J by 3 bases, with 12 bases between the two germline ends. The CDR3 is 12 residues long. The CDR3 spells CSADHIDTEAFF. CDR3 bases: TGCAGCGCCGACCACATCGACACTGAAGCTTTCTTT. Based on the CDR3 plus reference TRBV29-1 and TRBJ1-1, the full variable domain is SAVISQKPSRDICQRGTSLTIQCQVDSQVTMMFWYRQQPGQSLTLIATANQGSEATYESGFVIDKFPISRPNLTFSTLTVSNMSPEDSSIYLCSADHIDTEAFFGQGTRLTVV.

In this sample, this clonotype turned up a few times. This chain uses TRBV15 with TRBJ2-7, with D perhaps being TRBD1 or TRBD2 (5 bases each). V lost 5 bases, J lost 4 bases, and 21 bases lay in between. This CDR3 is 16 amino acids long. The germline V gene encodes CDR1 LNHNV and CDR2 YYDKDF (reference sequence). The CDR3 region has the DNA TGTGCCACCAGCGTGGGCTGGGGCGGGCCACCTTACGAGCAGTACTTC. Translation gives CATSVGWGGPPYEQYF.

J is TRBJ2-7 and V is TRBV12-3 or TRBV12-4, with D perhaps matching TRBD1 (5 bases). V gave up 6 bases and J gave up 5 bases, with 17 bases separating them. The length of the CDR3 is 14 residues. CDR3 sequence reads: CASSRPDTPDEQYF. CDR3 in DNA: TGTGCCAGCAGCCGCCCGGACACCCCCGACGAGCAGTACTTC.

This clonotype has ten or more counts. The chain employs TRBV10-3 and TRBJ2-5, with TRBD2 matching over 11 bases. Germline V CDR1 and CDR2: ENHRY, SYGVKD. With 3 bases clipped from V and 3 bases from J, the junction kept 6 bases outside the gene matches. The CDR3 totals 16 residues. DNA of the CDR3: TGTGCCATCAGTGATACTAGCGGGGGCCGGGAAGAGACCCAGTACTTC. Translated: CAISDTSGGREETQYF.

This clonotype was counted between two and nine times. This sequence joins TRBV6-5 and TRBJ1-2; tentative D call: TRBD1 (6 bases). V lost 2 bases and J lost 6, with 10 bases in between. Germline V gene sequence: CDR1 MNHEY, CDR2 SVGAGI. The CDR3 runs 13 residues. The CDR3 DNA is TGTGCCAGCAGTTACAAGGGGGGCAATGGCTACACCTTC. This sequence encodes CASSYKGGNGYTF.